The sequence of this TCR beta chain was determined in a study of shared clonotypes between healthy human individuals. Trimming shortened V by 5 bases and J by 2 bases, and 9 bases separated the two germline ends. CDR3 length: 13 residues. The germline V gene encodes CDR1 WNHNN and CDR2 SYGVQD (reference sequence). Data came from immunoSEQ multiplex PCR; TCRdb stores just in-frame clones and leaves some out. The sample holds roughly 1,500,000 clones; 95% to 99% are singletons and the top ten take about 0.42%. What was sequenced was naive CD4+ T cells sorted from blood. Stated subset: CD45RA+ positively selected. This rearrangement joins TRBV10-1 to TRBJ1-1; unclear D gene. This clonotype originated in a man aged 30-40 years in good health. The CDR3 sequence is CASSWTANTEAFF. CDR3 bases: TGCGCCAGCAGTTGGACGGCAAACACTGAAGCTTTCTTT.